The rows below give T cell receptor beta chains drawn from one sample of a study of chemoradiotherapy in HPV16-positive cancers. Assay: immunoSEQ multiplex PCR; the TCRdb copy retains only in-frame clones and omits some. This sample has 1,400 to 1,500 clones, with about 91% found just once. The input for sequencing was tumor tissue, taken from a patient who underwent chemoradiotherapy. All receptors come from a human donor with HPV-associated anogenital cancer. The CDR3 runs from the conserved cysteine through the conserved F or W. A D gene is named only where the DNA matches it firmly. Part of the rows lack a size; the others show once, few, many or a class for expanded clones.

cdr3_nt: TGTGCCAGTAATAACAGGAATTGGAACACTGAAGCTTTCTTT
cdr3_aa: CASNNRNWNTEAFF
clone_size: NA
cdr3_length: 14
j_call: TRBJ1-1
v_call: TRBV19
d_call: NA

cdr3_nt: TGTGCCAGCAGCCCTCACGAAGATGGCTACACCTTC
cdr3_aa: CASSPHEDGYTF
clone_size: NA
cdr3_length: 12
j_call: TRBJ1-2
v_call: TRBV28
d_call: NA

cdr3_nt: TGTGCCAGCAGCTCAAGGACGGGACCGTCCTACGAGCAGTACTTC
cdr3_aa: CASSSRTGPSYEQYF
clone_size: NA
cdr3_length: 15
j_call: TRBJ2-7
v_call: TRBV7-9
d_call: NA

cdr3_nt: TGTGCCAGTAGTATAGGGAATTCACCCCTCCACTTT
cdr3_aa: CASSIGNSPLHF
clone_size: NA
cdr3_length: 12
j_call: TRBJ1-6
v_call: TRBV19
d_call: NA

cdr3_nt: TGTGCCAGCAGTTTATCGCTTTTTCTGGCAAGAGCTAGCACAGATACGCAGTATTTT
cdr3_aa: CASSLSLFLARASTDTQYF
clone_size: NA
cdr3_length: 19
j_call: TRBJ2-3
v_call: TRBV28
d_call: NA

cdr3_nt: TGCGCCAGCAGCTTGGCAGCGGGGGCTAGTGAAGCTTTCTTT
cdr3_aa: CASSLAAGASEAFF
clone_size: NA
cdr3_length: 14
j_call: TRBJ1-1
v_call: TRBV5-1
d_call: NA

cdr3_nt: TGTGCCAGCAGTGCTCCGGGACTATGGCACGAGCAGTACTTC
cdr3_aa: CASSAPGLWHEQYF
clone_size: NA
cdr3_length: 14
j_call: TRBJ2-7
v_call: TRBV6-1
d_call: TRBD2

cdr3_nt: TGTGCCAGCAGCTCCTATACAGGGAGGGATACAGATACGCAGTATTTT
cdr3_aa: CASSSYTGRDTDTQYF
clone_size: NA
cdr3_length: 16
j_call: TRBJ2-3
v_call: TRBV11-2
d_call: NA

cdr3_nt: TGCGCCAGCAGCTCTAGCGGGAGTGGGGAGCAGTTCTTC
cdr3_aa: CASSSSGSGEQFF
clone_size: NA
cdr3_length: 13
j_call: TRBJ2-1
v_call: TRBV5-1
d_call: TRBD2

cdr3_nt: TGTGCCAGCTCCCTGACAGAGACAACCTACGAGCAGTACTTC
cdr3_aa: CASSLTETTYEQYF
clone_size: NA
cdr3_length: 14
j_call: TRBJ2-7
v_call: TRBV18
d_call: NA

cdr3_nt: TGTGCCAGCAGCTTAACAAAGACGATGGGGAACGGGGAGCTGTTTTTT
cdr3_aa: CASSLTKTMGNGELFF
clone_size: once
cdr3_length: 16
j_call: TRBJ2-2
v_call: TRBV7-3
d_call: NA

cdr3_nt: TGCAGCGTTACGCTGACGGGGGGTATCACTGAAGCTTTCTTT
cdr3_aa: CSVTLTGGITEAFF
clone_size: NA
cdr3_length: 14
j_call: TRBJ1-1
v_call: TRBV29-1
d_call: NA

cdr3_nt: TGTGCCAGCAGCGTAGGGGGAGACCTGAACACCGGGGAGCTGTTTTTT
cdr3_aa: CASSVGGDLNTGELFF
clone_size: NA
cdr3_length: 16
j_call: TRBJ2-2
v_call: TRBV9
d_call: NA

cdr3_nt: TGTGCCAGCAGCCGAGGGATGTCCTACGAGCAGTACTTC
cdr3_aa: CASSRGMSYEQYF
clone_size: NA
cdr3_length: 13
j_call: TRBJ2-7
v_call: TRBV5-6
d_call: NA

cdr3_nt: TGTGCCAGTAGGACAGGGGGCGGCGGGGGCTCCTACGAGCAGTACTTC
cdr3_aa: CASRTGGGGGSYEQYF
clone_size: NA
cdr3_length: 16
j_call: TRBJ2-7
v_call: TRBV28
d_call: TRBD1

cdr3_nt: TGTGCCAGCAGCCATGAGACTAGACAGGGGGTCAGATATAGCAATCAGCCCCAGCATTTT
cdr3_aa: CASSHETRQGVRYSNQPQHF
clone_size: NA
cdr3_length: 20
j_call: TRBJ1-5
v_call: TRBV14
d_call: TRBD1

cdr3_nt: TGTGCCAGCAGCCGGACAGTTAACAGTCACTATGGCTACACCTTC
cdr3_aa: CASSRTVNSHYGYTF
clone_size: NA
cdr3_length: 15
j_call: TRBJ1-2
v_call: TRBV27
d_call: NA

cdr3_nt: TGTGCCAGCAGTGCAAGAGGGGCGACCTACGAGCAGTACTTC
cdr3_aa: CASSARGATYEQYF
clone_size: NA
cdr3_length: 14
j_call: TRBJ2-7
v_call: TRBV6-1
d_call: NA

cdr3_nt: TGTGCCAGCAGCTCTCCGGGACTAGCGGGTCTCAATGAGCAGTTCTTC
cdr3_aa: CASSSPGLAGLNEQFF
clone_size: few
cdr3_length: 16
j_call: TRBJ2-1
v_call: TRBV7-3
d_call: TRBD2

cdr3_nt: TGTGCCAGCAGTCCCATCTCCGGGACAGGGGGTATCGAGCAGTACTTC
cdr3_aa: CASSPISGTGGIEQYF
clone_size: NA
cdr3_length: 16
j_call: TRBJ2-7
v_call: TRBV28
d_call: TRBD1

cdr3_nt: TGTGCCTGGAGTGTAGGAGGGGGGCCCAGGCCCCAGCATTTT
cdr3_aa: CAWSVGGGPRPQHF
clone_size: NA
cdr3_length: 14
j_call: TRBJ1-5
v_call: TRBV30
d_call: NA

cdr3_nt: TGTGCCCTGGGAGGTCGGCGGCCAGCCTACGAGCAGTACTTC
cdr3_aa: CALGGRRPAYEQYF
clone_size: NA
cdr3_length: 14
j_call: TRBJ2-7
v_call: TRBV6-1
d_call: NA

cdr3_nt: TGTGCCAGCAGGTCAAGACACGAGACCCAGTACTTC
cdr3_aa: CASRSRHETQYF
clone_size: NA
cdr3_length: 12
j_call: TRBJ2-5
v_call: TRBV28
d_call: NA

cdr3_nt: TGTGCCAGTAGATCGTCAGGGGGACACACTGAAGCTTTCTTT
cdr3_aa: CASRSSGGHTEAFF
clone_size: NA
cdr3_length: 14
j_call: TRBJ1-1
v_call: TRBV19
d_call: TRBD1

cdr3_nt: TGTGCCAGCAGTGGGTCCCAAGAGACCCAGTACTTC
cdr3_aa: CASSGSQETQYF
clone_size: NA
cdr3_length: 12
j_call: TRBJ2-5
v_call: TRBV2
d_call: NA

cdr3_nt: TGTGCCAGCAGTTACTCAGGGGCGCAAGAGACCCAGTACTTC
cdr3_aa: CASSYSGAQETQYF
clone_size: NA
cdr3_length: 14
j_call: TRBJ2-5
v_call: TRBV6-6
d_call: NA

cdr3_nt: TGTGCCAGCAGTTACCCCGGGACAGGGAACTATGGCTACACCTTC
cdr3_aa: CASSYPGTGNYGYTF
clone_size: NA
cdr3_length: 15
j_call: TRBJ1-2
v_call: TRBV6-6
d_call: TRBD1

cdr3_nt: TGTGCCAGCAGCCCTGGTGGCGGGGTCACTGAAGCTTTCTTT
cdr3_aa: CASSPGGGVTEAFF
clone_size: NA
cdr3_length: 14
j_call: TRBJ1-1
v_call: TRBV11-3
d_call: NA

cdr3_nt: TGCGCCAGCAACCCGCGGACAGGGAACACTGAAGCTTTCTTT
cdr3_aa: CASNPRTGNTEAFF
clone_size: NA
cdr3_length: 14
j_call: TRBJ1-1
v_call: TRBV5-1
d_call: TRBD1

cdr3_nt: TGTGCCATCAGTGAGAGCCGACGGAAGAACACCGGGGAGCTGTTTTTT
cdr3_aa: CAISESRRKNTGELFF
clone_size: NA
cdr3_length: 16
j_call: TRBJ2-2
v_call: TRBV10-3
d_call: NA

cdr3_nt: TGCGCCAGCAGCCAAGCGCATGACACAATTACCGGGGAGCTGTTTTTT
cdr3_aa: CASSQAHDTITGELFF
clone_size: NA
cdr3_length: 16
j_call: TRBJ2-2
v_call: TRBV4-3
d_call: NA

cdr3_nt: TGTGCCAGCAGCGTAGGTGGAGGGATCACTGAAGCTTTCTTT
cdr3_aa: CASSVGGGITEAFF
clone_size: NA
cdr3_length: 14
j_call: TRBJ1-1
v_call: TRBV9
d_call: NA

cdr3_nt: TGTGCCAGCAGTTACGGGGGTCCAATTGAGGTGGCCCAGTACTTC
cdr3_aa: CASSYGGPIEVAQYF
clone_size: NA
cdr3_length: 15
j_call: TRBJ2-5
v_call: TRBV6-6
d_call: NA

cdr3_nt: TGCAGCGCCTACGGGGCAACCTACGAGCAGTACTTC
cdr3_aa: CSAYGATYEQYF
clone_size: NA
cdr3_length: 12
j_call: TRBJ2-7
v_call: TRBV29-1
d_call: NA

cdr3_nt: TGTGCCACCAGCAGAGACCTGGGACCTGGGGACTACGAGCAGTACTTC
cdr3_aa: CATSRDLGPGDYEQYF
clone_size: NA
cdr3_length: 16
j_call: TRBJ2-7
v_call: TRBV15
d_call: NA

cdr3_nt: TGTGCCAGCAGCAAAGCGTTACTTCACAAAGAATCTGGAAACACCATATATTTT
cdr3_aa: CASSKALLHKESGNTIYF
clone_size: once
cdr3_length: 18
j_call: TRBJ1-3
v_call: TRBV21-1
d_call: NA

cdr3_nt: TGTGCCAGTATCCACGGACAGGGAGCCTATGGCTACACCTTC
cdr3_aa: CASIHGQGAYGYTF
clone_size: NA
cdr3_length: 14
j_call: TRBJ1-2
v_call: TRBV19
d_call: TRBD1

cdr3_nt: TGTGCCAGCAGTTTACGTCAGGGAGGTGGCTACACCTTC
cdr3_aa: CASSLRQGGGYTF
clone_size: NA
cdr3_length: 13
j_call: TRBJ1-2
v_call: TRBV6-5
d_call: NA

cdr3_nt: TGCGCCAGCAGCCGTCTAGCGGGGGGGAGCAGCGAGCAGTTCTTC
cdr3_aa: CASSRLAGGSSEQFF
clone_size: NA
cdr3_length: 15
j_call: TRBJ2-1
v_call: TRBV10-1
d_call: TRBD2

cdr3_nt: TGTGCCAGCAGCTTAGCAAGAGTTGGGTACACCATATATTTT
cdr3_aa: CASSLARVGYTIYF
clone_size: NA
cdr3_length: 14
j_call: TRBJ1-3
v_call: TRBV11-2
d_call: NA

cdr3_nt: TGTGCCTGGAGTGTACACTATGGCTACACCTTC
cdr3_aa: CAWSVHYGYTF
clone_size: NA
cdr3_length: 11
j_call: TRBJ1-2
v_call: TRBV30
d_call: NA

cdr3_nt: TGTGCCAGCAGCTTGGCGGTAGGGAAAGAGACCCAGTACTTC
cdr3_aa: CASSLAVGKETQYF
clone_size: once
cdr3_length: 14
j_call: TRBJ2-5
v_call: TRBV5-5
d_call: NA

cdr3_nt: TGTGCCTGGACCTCCGGCGGACAGGGGAGTGTTCGGCAGCCCCAGCATTTT
cdr3_aa: CAWTSGGQGSVRQPQHF
clone_size: NA
cdr3_length: 17
j_call: TRBJ1-5
v_call: TRBV30
d_call: TRBD1

cdr3_nt: TGTGCCAGCAGCTTAGGGTCTAGCCCGTCGGGGGCCCAGTACTTC
cdr3_aa: CASSLGSSPSGAQYF
clone_size: NA
cdr3_length: 15
j_call: TRBJ2-5
v_call: TRBV7-2
d_call: NA

cdr3_nt: TGTGCCAGCAGGGTGGACAGGGGGGGACGAGAGACCCAGTACTTC
cdr3_aa: CASRVDRGGRETQYF
clone_size: once
cdr3_length: 15
j_call: TRBJ2-5
v_call: TRBV2
d_call: TRBD1

cdr3_nt: TGTGCCTGGAGTGTACGGAACAGGGGGTATGGTTCTGGGGCCAACGTCCTGACTTTC
cdr3_aa: CAWSVRNRGYGSGANVLTF
clone_size: once
cdr3_length: 19
j_call: TRBJ2-6
v_call: TRBV30
d_call: TRBD1

cdr3_nt: TGTGCCAGCAGCGGCTGGGGGTCAACTGAAGCTTTCTTT
cdr3_aa: CASSGWGSTEAFF
clone_size: NA
cdr3_length: 13
j_call: TRBJ1-1
v_call: TRBV7-9
d_call: NA

cdr3_nt: TGTGCCAGCAGTTTCTATGGACAGCAAGAGACCCAGTACTTC
cdr3_aa: CASSFYGQQETQYF
clone_size: once
cdr3_length: 14
j_call: TRBJ2-5
v_call: TRBV27
d_call: NA

cdr3_nt: TGTGCCAGCAGTGGGGGACAGGCCAATGAGCAGTTCTTC
cdr3_aa: CASSGGQANEQFF
clone_size: NA
cdr3_length: 13
j_call: TRBJ2-1
v_call: TRBV2
d_call: TRBD1

cdr3_nt: TGTGCCAGCAGCACCCATCCGGGACAGGGGGCAAATGAGCAGTTCTTC
cdr3_aa: CASSTHPGQGANEQFF
clone_size: NA
cdr3_length: 16
j_call: TRBJ2-1
v_call: TRBV5-5
d_call: TRBD1

cdr3_nt: TGTGCCAGCAGTTACGGGACAGGGATCTACGAGCAGTACTTC
cdr3_aa: CASSYGTGIYEQYF
clone_size: NA
cdr3_length: 14
j_call: TRBJ2-7
v_call: TRBV6-6
d_call: TRBD1

cdr3_nt: TGTGCCAGCAGCTTCGGCGGACAGGGAATTCGGAATGAGCAGTTCTTC
cdr3_aa: CASSFGGQGIRNEQFF
clone_size: NA
cdr3_length: 16
j_call: TRBJ2-1
v_call: TRBV5-6
d_call: TRBD1

cdr3_nt: TGTGCCAGCACCCCCCTCGGCACTTCTGGGCAGCCCCAGCATTTT
cdr3_aa: CASTPLGTSGQPQHF
clone_size: NA
cdr3_length: 15
j_call: TRBJ1-5
v_call: TRBV2
d_call: NA

cdr3_nt: TGTGCCAGCAGCTTGGGACGGCTGGGTAGGGGGCAGCCCCAGCATTTT
cdr3_aa: CASSLGRLGRGQPQHF
clone_size: NA
cdr3_length: 16
j_call: TRBJ1-5
v_call: TRBV5-8
d_call: NA

cdr3_nt: TGTGCCAGCAGCCGATTCTATCTGGGGGGCGGAGAAGCTTTCTTT
cdr3_aa: CASSRFYLGGGEAFF
clone_size: NA
cdr3_length: 15
j_call: TRBJ1-1
v_call: TRBV14
d_call: NA

cdr3_nt: TGTGCCAGTACTATACCGGGCGGCTCTGGAAACACCATATATTTT
cdr3_aa: CASTIPGGSGNTIYF
clone_size: NA
cdr3_length: 15
j_call: TRBJ1-3
v_call: TRBV19
d_call: NA

cdr3_nt: TGTGCCAGCAGCTTAGCGCTCCCTAGCGGGGGGGCTTACGAGCAGTACTTC
cdr3_aa: CASSLALPSGGAYEQYF
clone_size: NA
cdr3_length: 17
j_call: TRBJ2-7
v_call: TRBV7-2
d_call: TRBD2

cdr3_nt: TGTGCCAGCCGCCAAGACAGGGCCCACCTTGGCTACACCTTC
cdr3_aa: CASRQDRAHLGYTF
clone_size: NA
cdr3_length: 14
j_call: TRBJ1-2
v_call: TRBV19
d_call: TRBD1

cdr3_nt: TGCGCCAGCAGTTCGACAGGGGGGGGTACCGGGGAGCTGTTTTTT
cdr3_aa: CASSSTGGGTGELFF
clone_size: NA
cdr3_length: 15
j_call: TRBJ2-2
v_call: TRBV5-1
d_call: TRBD1